The entry that follows covers one T cell receptor (beta chain) sequence. This entry comes from a study of blood T cell repertoires in COVID-19. Libraries were prepared by immunoSEQ multiplex PCR; TCRdb keeps only in-frame clonotypes and omits some of them. The sample shows 150,000 or so clones, roughly nine tenths of them seen only once. Enrolled during active infection, Seattle patients were then followed longitudinally. In germline, CDR1 is SNHLY, CDR2 FYNNEI. The V end was cut by 2 bases, the J end by 1 base, with 9 bases between. This CDR3 spans 15 amino acids. This chain connects TRBV2 to TRBJ2-1; D unresolved. This receptor was taken from a man between 18 and 35 years old with COVID-19, enrolled during active disease. The sample consisted of peripheral blood. CDR3 DNA sequence: TGTGCCAGCAGTGAAAATAGAGTTTCCTACAATGAGCAGTTCTTC. It translates to CASSENRVSYNEQFF. Looking up the rest from reference TRBV2 and TRBJ2-1 gives the full variable domain: EPEVTQTPSHQVTQMGQEVILRCVPISNHLYFYWYRQILGQKVEFLVSFYNNEISEKSEIFDDQFSVERPDGSNFTLKIRSTKLEDSAMYFCASSENRVSYNEQFFGPGTRLTVL.